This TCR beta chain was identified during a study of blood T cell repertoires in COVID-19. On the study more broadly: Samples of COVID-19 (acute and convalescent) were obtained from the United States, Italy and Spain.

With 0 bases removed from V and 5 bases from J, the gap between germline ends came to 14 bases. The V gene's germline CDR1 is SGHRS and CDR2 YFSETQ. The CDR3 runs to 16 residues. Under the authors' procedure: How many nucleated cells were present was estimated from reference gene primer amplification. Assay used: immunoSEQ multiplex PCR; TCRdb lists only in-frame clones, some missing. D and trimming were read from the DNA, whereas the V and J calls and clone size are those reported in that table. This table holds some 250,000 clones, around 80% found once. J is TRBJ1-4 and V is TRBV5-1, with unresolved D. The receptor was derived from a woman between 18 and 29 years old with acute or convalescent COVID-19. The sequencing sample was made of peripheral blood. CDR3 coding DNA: TGCGCCAGCAGCTTGGCCATGGGAGTGACAAATGAAAAACTGTTTTTT. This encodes CASSLAMGVTNEKLFF.